The 18 T cell receptor beta chains in this list originate from one sample, sequenced in a study of T cells after yellow fever vaccination. TCRdb redid the calling of the 5' RACE reads with MiXCR, one entry per CDR3 protein. This sample has around 88,000 distinct CDR3 sequences, with about an eighth found just once. The input for sequencing was CD8+ T cells not binding an NS4B(214-222) dextramer, sorted from PBMCs, taken approximately 22 days after the first yellow fever vaccination. All receptors derive from a man in his late teens or twenties who received the YFV17D yellow fever vaccine.

There are a few counts of this clonotype. The chain employs TRBV27 and TRBJ2-3; 9 positions match TRBD2. The trim removed 1 base at V and 4 bases at J, leaving 6 bases unmatched. Germline CDR1 MNHEY, CDR2 SMNVEV (reference sequence). The CDR3 loop spans 16 amino acids. The CDR3 is CASSLFRGGAADTQYF. CDR3 nucleotide sequence: TGTGCCAGCAGTTTATTCCGCGGGGGGGCGGCAGATACGCAGTATTTT.

This clonotype appeared a few times. The chain combines TRBV15 with TRBJ2-1; 9 bases are a match to TRBD2. The CDR3 loop spans 15 amino acids. With 3 bases clipped from V and 7 bases from J, the junction kept 7 bases outside the gene matches. CDR1 and CDR2 (germline): LNHNV, YYDKDF (reference sequence). For the CDR3, the DNA is TGTGCCACCAGCAGTAGTTTCGCGGGGGGGAATGAGCAGTTCTTC. Translated: CATSSSFAGGNEQFF.

This chain joins TRBV6-5 and TRBJ2-4; 9 nucleotides align to TRBD2. The germline V gene has CDR1 MNHEY and CDR2 SVGAGI. The CDR3 consists of 18 residues. Trimming took 4 bases from V and 2 from J; bases not matched to a gene: 12. CDR3 sequence: CASSSQRGGAVSKNIQYF. CDR3 in DNA: TGTGCCAGCAGTTCCCAGCGCGGGGGGGCCGTTTCCAAAAACATTCAGTACTTC.

This clonotype was detected only a few times. This sequence joins TRBV29-1 and TRBJ1-4; maybe TRBD1 (5 bases). CDR1 SQVTM and CDR2 ANQGSEA come from the germline V gene. The V end lost 3 bases, the J end lost 1 base, and 9 bases lay between the germline ends. The CDR3 totals 14 residues. For the CDR3, the DNA is TGCAGCGTTGAGACAGTTGGAACTAATGAAAAACTGTTTTTT. It yields the protein CSVETVGTNEKLFF. Complete variable domain (other parts from reference TRBV29-1 and TRBJ1-4): SAVISQKPSRDICQRGTSLTIQCQVDSQVTMMFWYRQQPGQSLTLIATANQGSEATYESGFVIDKFPISRPNLTFSTLTVSNMSPEDSSIYLCSVETVGTNEKLFFGSGTQLSVL.

This clonotype was picked up a small number of times. The chain is built from TRBV7-2 and TRBJ2-5; D gene uncertain. V shed 3 bases and J shed 4 bases, with 9 bases lying between them. Germline loops: CDR1 SGHTA, CDR2 FQGNSA. The CDR3 consists of 13 residues. The CDR3 bases are TGTGCCAGCAGCTTGAGCATCACAGAGACCCAGTACTTC. Translation: CASSLSITETQYF.

This clonotype was observed a handful of times. The rearrangement uses TRBV6-4 and TRBJ2-1, with D perhaps matching TRBD2 (6 bases). Deletions cut 6 bases from V and 4 bases from J, with 25 bases between. From germline, CDR1 is MRHNA and CDR2 SNTAGT. The CDR3 runs to 18 residues. DNA of the CDR3: TGTGCCAGCAGCGACATTGGAGGGAAAAGGGGACCTTACAATGAGCAGTTCTTC. It codes for CASSDIGGKRGPYNEQFF.

The chain carries TRBV6-2 or TRBV6-3 and TRBJ2-1; D call uncertain. The CDR3 contains 14 residues. CDR1 and CDR2 from the germline V gene are MNHEY and SVGEGT. V dropped 2 bases and J dropped 6 bases, with 11 bases sitting between them. The CDR3 bases are TGTGCCAGCAGTTACACTGCTTGGAGCAATGAGCAGTTCTTC. This encodes CASSYTAWSNEQFF.

This sequence joins TRBV28 and TRBJ2-4; 7 nucleotides line up with TRBD1. Germline CDR1 reads MDHEN; CDR2 reads SYDVKM. J lost 6 bases, V lost 7 bases, and 9 bases had no gene match. The CDR3 is 14 amino acids. The CDR3 is CASTITGVGNIQYF. For the CDR3, the DNA is TGTGCCAGCACCATAACAGGGGTGGGAAACATTCAGTACTTC.

The chain joins TRBV7-8 to TRBJ2-5; the D is unclear. Trimming shortened V by 0 bases and J by 5 bases, and 4 bases separated the two germline ends. This CDR3 is 12 amino acids long. Germline V gene lookup returns CDR1 SGHVS and CDR2 FQNEAQ. The CDR3 DNA is TGTGCCAGCAGCTTAGCGTTCGAGACCCAGTACTTC. Translating gives CASSLAFETQYF.

The chain has TRBV5-6 and TRBJ2-1, with a weak D call TRBD1 (7 bases). The CDR3 is 14 amino acids. Trimming removed 9 bases from V and 5 bases from J, with 18 bases in between. Germline CDR1 SGHDT, CDR2 YYEEEE. CDR3 residues: CAIGPRGQHNEQFF. The CDR3 DNA reads TGTGCCATCGGCCCGCGGGGACAGCACAATGAGCAGTTCTTC.

The J gene is TRBJ2-3, the V gene TRBV3-1, with TRBD1 identical over 10 bases. Germline V gives CDR1 LGHDT, CDR2 YNNKEL (reference sequence). V lost 1 base and J lost 1; bases outside the gene matches: 5. The CDR3 runs 17 residues. CDR3 in amino acids: CASSQGDRGLRTDTQYF. As DNA, the CDR3 is TGTGCCAGCAGCCAAGGAGACAGGGGGCTTCGCACAGATACGCAGTATTTT.

The V and J genes are TRBV20-1 and TRBJ2-7; the match to TRBD2 covers 9 bases. Germline CDR1 and CDR2: DFQATT and SNEGSKA (reference sequence). The CDR3 is made up of 15 amino acids. V lost 0 bases, J lost 6 bases, and 9 bases stayed unmatched. Written as DNA, the CDR3 is TGCAGTGCTAGAGATGATGGCGGGGGGGACAGCGAGCAGTACTTC. Amino acid sequence: CSARDDGGGDSEQYF.

The CDR3 protein is CASSVGPEGTGELFF. The CDR3 nucleotides are TGTGCCAGCAGCGTAGGTCCGGAGGGCACCGGGGAGCTGTTTTTT. The chain combines TRBV9 with TRBJ2-2; TRBD2 is a possible D gene (6 bases). Germline CDR1 and CDR2: SGDLS and YYNGEE. V lost 0 bases and J 4 bases, leaving 10 bases between the germline ends. This CDR3 region has 15 residues.

The CDR3 reads CASSLEGPLTGELFF. CDR3 DNA sequence: TGCGCCAGCAGCTTGGAGGGCCCGCTCACAGGGGAGCTGTTTTTT. V usage is TRBV5-1 and J usage is TRBJ2-2; unclear D gene. V gave up 0 bases and J gave up 8 bases, with 14 bases separating them. Germline V lookup: CDR1 SGHRS, CDR2 YFSETQ. The CDR3 is 15 amino acids.

The rearrangement links TRBV4-1 to TRBJ2-3, with D unresolved. The CDR3 runs 14 residues. Trimming left V 1 base short and J 1 base short, with 6 bases between. The germline V gene encodes CDR1 MGHRA and CDR2 YSYEKL. Written as DNA, the CDR3 is TGCGCCAGCAGCCAAGTGGAAGGCACAGATACGCAGTATTTT. It yields the protein CASSQVEGTDTQYF.

This clonotype has only a few counts. The chain joins TRBV7-6 to TRBJ1-2, with D uncertain. In germline, CDR1 is SGHVS, CDR2 FNYEAQ. With 1 base removed from V and 7 bases from J, the gap between germline ends came to 13 bases. CDR3 length equals 14 residues. CDR3 sequence (DNA): TGTGCCAGCAGCTTAGGCAATTCCCCCGGTGGCTACACCTTC. This gives the protein CASSLGNSPGGYTF.

This clonotype was counted between two and nine times. The V and J genes are TRBV7-6 and TRBJ1-2; 12 positions agree with TRBD1. CDR1 and CDR2 (germline): SGHVS, FNYEAQ. The ends lost 8 bases at V and 5 bases at J; junction bases unmatched: 12. This CDR3 is built from 16 residues. CDR3 nucleotides: TGTGCCAGCTCCCCGGGACAGGGGGCACCACTTTATGGCTACACCTTC. Its protein is CASSPGQGAPLYGYTF. Based on the CDR3 plus reference TRBV7-6 and TRBJ1-2, the full variable domain is GAGVSQSPRYKVTKRGQDVALRCDPISGHVSLYWYRQALGQGPEFLTYFNYEAQQDKSGLPNDRFSAERPEGSISTLTIQRTEQRDSAMYRCASSPGQGAPLYGYTFGSGTRLTVV.

In its sample, this clonotype was seen many times. The chain couples TRBV9 to TRBJ1-3, with 7 positions matching TRBD1. The CDR3 has 14 residues. Looked up from germline, CDR1 is SGDLS and CDR2 is YYNGEE. The ends lost 4 bases at V and 4 bases at J; junction bases unmatched: 5. CDR3: CASSPQGGGNTIYF. CDR3 bases: TGTGCCAGCAGCCCCCAGGGGGGGGGAAACACCATATATTTT.